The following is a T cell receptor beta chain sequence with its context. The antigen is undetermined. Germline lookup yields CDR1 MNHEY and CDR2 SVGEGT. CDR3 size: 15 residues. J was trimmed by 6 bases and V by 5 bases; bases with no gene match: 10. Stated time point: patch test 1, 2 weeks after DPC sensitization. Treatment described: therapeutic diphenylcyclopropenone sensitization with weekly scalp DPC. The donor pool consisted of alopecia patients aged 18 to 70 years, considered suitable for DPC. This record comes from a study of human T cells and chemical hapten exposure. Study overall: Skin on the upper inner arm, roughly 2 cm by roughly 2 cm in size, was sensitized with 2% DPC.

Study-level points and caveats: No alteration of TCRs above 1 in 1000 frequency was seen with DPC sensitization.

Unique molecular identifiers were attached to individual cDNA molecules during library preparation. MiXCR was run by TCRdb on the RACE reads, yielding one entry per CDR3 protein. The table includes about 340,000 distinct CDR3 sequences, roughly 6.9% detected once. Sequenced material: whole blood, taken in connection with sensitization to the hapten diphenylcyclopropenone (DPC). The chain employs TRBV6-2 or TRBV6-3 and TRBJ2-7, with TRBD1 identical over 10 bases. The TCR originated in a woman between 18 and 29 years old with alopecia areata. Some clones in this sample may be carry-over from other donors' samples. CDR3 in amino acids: CASSTNRDRGREQYF. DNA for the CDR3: TGTGCCAGCAGTACAAACCGGGACAGGGGACGCGAGCAGTACTTC.